What follows are 7 T cell receptor beta chains derived from one specimen sequenced in a study of shared clonotypes between healthy human individuals. Generated by immunoSEQ multiplex PCR, the TCRdb table keeps only in-frame clones and is missing some. This table holds hundreds of thousands of clones, 73% found once. Sequencing was done on a sample of memory CD4+ T cells sorted from blood. Noted subset: CD45RA-negative fraction. Source of these receptors: a woman aged 25 to 39 in good health.

Regarding this clone: This specimen includes other DNA sequences encoding the same CDR3. J is TRBJ2-5 and V is TRBV5-1, with 8 nucleotides matching TRBD1. CDR3 length: 14 residues. V gave up 3 bases and J gave up 5 bases; unmatched junction bases: 6. Germline loops: CDR1 SGHRS, CDR2 YFSETQ. CDR3: CASSSQGAGETQYF. The CDR3 DNA sequence: TGCGCCAGCAGCTCTCAGGGGGCCGGCGAGACCCAGTACTTC.

V gene TRBV19 combines with J gene TRBJ1-1, with D unresolved. The germline V gene has CDR1 LNHDA and CDR2 SQIVND (reference sequence). CDR3 length: 14 amino acids. Trimming left V 8 bases short and J 3 bases short, with 16 bases between. The CDR3 is CASLPGWVDTEAFF. CDR3 DNA sequence: TGTGCCAGTCTACCGGGATGGGTGGACACTGAAGCTTTCTTT.

The chain joins TRBV28 to TRBJ1-5; D is unresolved. This CDR3 comprises 12 residues. Trimming cost V 5 bases and J 6 bases, with 8 bases left between them. Germline V gene sequence: CDR1 MDHEN, CDR2 SYDVKM. The CDR3 loop reads CASSRRGQPQHF. For the CDR3, the DNA is TGTGCCAGCAGTAGGCGGGGTCAGCCCCAGCATTTT.

The V and J genes are TRBV7-3 and TRBJ2-3; perhaps TRBD2 as D (5 bases). CDR1 is SGHTA and CDR2 is FQGTGA in the germline V gene. V lost 2 bases and J 6 bases, leaving 9 bases between the germline ends. The CDR3 totals 13 residues. CDR3 DNA sequence: TGTGCCAGCAGCTTAGGAGAGCGGGATACGCAGTATTTT. As protein: CASSLGERDTQYF.

J is TRBJ2-7 and V is TRBV28; no clear D gene. Germline V CDR1 and CDR2: MDHEN, SYDVKM. This CDR3 has 13 amino acids. The V end lost 8 bases, the J end lost 2 bases, and 13 bases lay between the germline ends. The CDR3 region has the DNA TGTGCCAGCGGTAGCAGGCCCACCTACGAGCAGTACTTC. This translates into CASGSRPTYEQYF.

The chain has TRBV2 and TRBJ1-1; D ambiguous. The germline V and J ends were trimmed by 10 bases and 2 bases, with 17 bases remaining between them. CDR1 SNHLY and CDR2 FYNNEI come from the germline V gene. The CDR3 has 14 residues. The CDR3: CATIVGSSNTEAFF. The CDR3 DNA reads as TGTGCCACCATCGTCGGGTCGAGCAACACTGAAGCTTTCTTT.

This rearrangement joins TRBV21-1 to TRBJ2-6; the D segment call TRBD1 is taken from the table without a DNA check. TRBV21-1 is given as a pseudogene. The CDR3 has 19 amino acids. CDR3 amino acids: CASSKVRWTGGAGANVLTF. DNA of the CDR3: TGTGCCAGCAGCAAAGTACGATGGACAGGGGGCGCAGGGGCCAACGTCCTGACTTTC.